This entry features one TCR beta chain sequence. These data come from a study of ipilimumab plus nivolumab after autologous stem cell transplantation. Germline V gives CDR1 MNHNS, CDR2 SASEGT. The CDR3 has 13 amino acids. With 6 bases removed from V and 4 bases from J, the gap between germline ends came to 12 bases. TCRdb keeps only in-frame clones here, not all; method: immunoSEQ multiplex PCR. The profile covers about 40,000 clones, with approximately 92% appearing a single time and 0.75% to 1% taken by the ten largest. The input for sequencing was PBMCs, taken in a trial of ipilimumab plus nivolumab as post-transplant consolidation. The chain links TRBV6-1 to TRBJ2-5; D may be TRBD2 (5 bases). The clonotype was recovered from a male donor with multiple myeloma. The CDR3 sequence is CASRRRSSETQYF. The CDR3 nucleotides read TGTGCCAGCAGGAGGAGGTCCTCAGAGACCCAGTACTTC.